Presented here are 18 T cell receptor beta chains from one specimen sequenced in a study of blood T cell repertoires in COVID-19. Only in-frame clones appear in the TCRdb table, and some are missing; sequencing was by immunoSEQ multiplex PCR. The sample records approximately 63,000 clones, 70% to 90% being singletons. The sample consisted of peripheral blood. The receptors come from an elderly woman with acute or convalescent COVID-19.

About this clone itself: At one end, the junction sequence differs from germline, possibly due to a read error. This rearrangement joins TRBV28 to TRBJ1-2, with a tentative D call TRBD1 (6 bases). CDR3 length: 12 residues. Germline CDR1 and CDR2: MDHEN and SYDVKM. The CDR3 region has the DNA TGTGCCACCAGTTTGGGGGCCCATGGCTACACCTTC. The encoded protein is CATSLGAHGYTF.

This clone occurred once. This sequence joins TRBV5-1 and TRBJ1-4, with 9 nucleotides matching TRBD1. The CDR3 contains 15 residues. V shed 3 bases, J shed 6 bases, and the junction held 6 bases outside the gene matches. CDR1 and CDR2 (germline): SGHRS, YFSETQ. The DNA for the CDR3 is TGCGCCAGCAGCTCCCTAGGGGACAGGGATGAAAAACTGTTTTTT. The encoded protein is CASSSLGDRDEKLFF.

This clone was observed once. The chain has TRBV7-9 and TRBJ2-2; TRBD2 matches 10 bases. J lost 4 bases, V lost 7 bases, and 18 bases had no gene match. CDR3 size: 19 residues. The germline V gene has CDR1 SEHNR and CDR2 FQNEAQ (reference sequence). The CDR3: CASNPVKASGGLSTGELFF. CDR3 nucleotides: TGTGCCAGCAATCCCGTAAAGGCTAGCGGGGGTCTATCCACCGGGGAGCTGTTTTTT. Based on the CDR3 plus reference TRBV7-9 and TRBJ2-2, the full variable domain is DTGVSQNPRHKITKRGQNVTFRCDPISEHNRLYWYRQTLGQGPEFLTYFQNEAQLEKSRLLSDRFSAERPKGSFSTLEIQRTEQGDSAMYLCASNPVKASGGLSTGELFFGEGSRLTVL.

The rearrangement uses TRBV5-1 and TRBJ2-2; TRBD2 agrees at 9 bases. With V trimmed by 1 base and J by 5 bases, 6 bases remained unmatched. Germline assignment: CDR1 SGHRS and CDR2 YFSETQ. The CDR3 extends over 16 amino acids. The CDR3 DNA reads TGCGCCAGCAGCTTGTCGGCGGGAGGGCTTACCGGGGAGCTGTTTTTT. Its protein is CASSLSAGGLTGELFF.

The CDR3 bases are TGTGCCAGCAGCCCTATGACAGGGGAGTCTGGAAACACCATATATTTT. Encoded protein: CASSPMTGESGNTIYF. This sequence joins TRBV9 and TRBJ1-3, with 8 bases fitting TRBD1. CDR1 SGDLS and CDR2 YYNGEE come from the germline V gene. This CDR3 has 16 amino acids. V trimming: 4 bases; J trimming: 1 base; junction bases outside the gene matches: 7.

The V call is TRBV30, the J call TRBJ1-2, with 8 bases matching TRBD1. The junction had 4 bases not matched to a gene; V was cut back by 4 bases and J by 3 bases. The CDR3 covers 13 residues. Germline loops: CDR1 GTSNPN, CDR2 SVGIG (reference sequence). CDR3 region: CAWMPGQDYGYTF. CDR3 coding DNA: TGTGCCTGGATGCCGGGACAGGACTATGGCTACACCTTC.

This chain connects TRBV7-2 to TRBJ2-7; perhaps TRBD1 as D (6 bases). In germline, CDR1 is SGHTA, CDR2 FQGNSA. Deletions cut 1 base from V and 4 bases from J, with 11 bases between. This CDR3 is 14 amino acids long. CDR3 sequence (DNA): TGTGCCAGCAGCTTAGGGGGACACCCGTACGAGCAGTACTTC. Protein sequence: CASSLGGHPYEQYF.

This chain links TRBV6-4 with TRBJ2-5, with a tentative D call TRBD2 (5 bases). Germline CDR1 is MRHNA and CDR2 is SNTAGT. This CDR3 region has 13 residues. Between the trimmed V and J ends, which lost 6 bases and 1 base, there was a span of 9 bases. The chain's CDR3 is CASRESGQETQYF. CDR3 sequence (DNA): TGTGCCAGCAGAGAGAGCGGCCAAGAGACCCAGTACTTC.

The chain uses TRBV6-1 and TRBJ1-5; possibly TRBD1 for D (5 bases). CDR1 and CDR2 (germline): MNHNS, SASEGT. V lost 1 base and J lost 2, with 15 bases in between. This CDR3 comprises 17 residues. The DNA of the CDR3 is TGTGCCAGCAGTGAAGAGTTCGGGACTTGGGGCAATCAGCCCCAGCATTTT. It specifies CASSEEFGTWGNQPQHF.

The rearrangement links TRBV6-6 to TRBJ1-5; D is ambiguous. Germline V CDR1 and CDR2: MNHNY, SVGAGI (reference sequence). The CDR3 has 15 residues. The V end was cut by 6 bases, the J end by 3 bases, with 15 bases between. The CDR3 here is CASRPGEVSNQPQHF. In nucleotides, the CDR3 is TGTGCCAGCAGGCCCGGGGAGGTCTCCAATCAGCCCCAGCATTTT.

The chain carries TRBV18 and TRBJ2-1; 7 nucleotides agree with TRBD2. CDR1 is KGHSH, CDR2 LQKENI, per germline. V gave up 3 bases and J gave up 6 bases; unmatched junction bases: 8. There are 15 residues in the CDR3. In DNA, the CDR3 is TGTGCCAGCTCACCTGGTTTAACGGGGGGCAATGAGCAGTTCTTC. Protein product: CASSPGLTGGNEQFF. The full variable domain, its missing parts supplied by reference TRBV18 and TRBJ2-1, is NAGVMQNPRHLVRRRGQEARLRCSPMKGHSHVYWYRQLPEEGLKFMVYLQKENIIDESGMPKERFSAEFPKEGPSILRIQQVVRGDSAAYFCASSPGLTGGNEQFFGPGTRLTVL.

The gene calls are TRBV10-3 and TRBJ1-6, with D unresolved. V was shortened by 3 bases and J by 0 bases, with 15 bases between the two germline ends. CDR3 length: 18 residues. From germline, CDR1 is ENHRY and CDR2 SYGVKD. In DNA, the CDR3 is TGTGCCATCAGTGATGAAACGCGGCAGAGCTCCTATAATTCACCCCTCCACTTT. It codes for CAISDETRQSSYNSPLHF.

The V and J genes are TRBV5-5 and TRBJ1-1; D is unresolved. Trimming left V 3 bases short and J 6 bases short, with 12 bases between. CDR3 length equals 13 residues. CDR1 and CDR2 from the germline V gene are SGHKS and YYEKEE (reference sequence). The CDR3 spells CASSWFGEAEAFF. The DNA for the CDR3 is TGTGCCAGCAGCTGGTTTGGGGAGGCTGAAGCTTTCTTT.

The CDR3 DNA follows: TGTGCCAGCAGTGCCAGTAATTATGCAGATACGCAGTATTTT. Translation gives CASSASNYADTQYF. V gene TRBV2 combines with J gene TRBJ2-3, with unresolved D. Germline assignment: CDR1 SNHLY and CDR2 FYNNEI. V was cut by 4 bases and J by 4 bases, with 12 bases left in between. The CDR3 totals 14 residues.

The chain recombines TRBV7-9 with TRBJ1-1, with no clear D. This CDR3 is built from 12 residues. CDR1 is SEHNR and CDR2 is FQNEAQ in the germline V gene (reference sequence). V was clipped by 4 bases and J by 4 bases, with 7 bases between them. CDR3 coding DNA: TGTGCCAGCAGCTCCGTATCCACTGAAGCTTTCTTT. This sequence encodes CASSSVSTEAFF.

The rearrangement joins TRBV4-1 to TRBJ2-7; 7 bases are a match to TRBD1. Germline V lookup: CDR1 MGHRA, CDR2 YSYEKL. With 4 bases clipped from V and 2 bases from J, the junction kept 8 bases outside the gene matches. This CDR3 comprises 15 residues. The CDR3 nucleotides are TGCGCCAGCAGCCGTATACAGGGGATCGCCTACGAGCAGTACTTC. Translated: CASSRIQGIAYEQYF.

J is TRBJ1-1 and V is TRBV7-9; maybe TRBD1 (5 bases). The germline V gene encodes CDR1 SEHNR and CDR2 FQNEAQ (reference sequence). The CDR3 totals 13 residues. Trimming removed 2 bases from V and 6 bases from J, with 10 bases in between. CDR3 nucleotides: TGTGCCAGCAGCTTATACGCGGGGGCTGAAGCTTTCTTT. It is translated as CASSLYAGAEAFF.

This chain uses TRBV7-2 with TRBJ1-4; 7 nucleotides line up with TRBD1. V trimming: 3 bases; J trimming: 7 bases; junction bases outside the gene matches: 8. This CDR3 is 15 amino acids long. Germline-derived CDR1 and CDR2 are SGHTA and FQGNSA. As DNA, the CDR3 is TGTGCCAGCAGCTTCGACAGGGATTACGGTGAAAAACTGTTTTTT. This gives the protein CASSFDRDYGEKLFF.